These 32 T cell receptor beta chains came from one sample sequenced in a study of vaccination and CD4 T cells after COVID-19. These receptors' antigens are unknown. Sequenced with the Oncomine TCR Beta short-read assay was DNA taken from cultured CD4+ T cells. MiXCR, applied by TCRdb to the PCR reads, yields one record per CDR3 protein. The data hold roughly 9,900 distinct CDR3 sequences, with around 60% observed a single time. As to treatment: approximately nine-day PBMC culture with coronavirus spike peptide pools or control peptides (ViraFEST assay). The sample consisted of CD4+ T cells from blood, cultured in vitro. Receptors originate from a human donor who had recovered from COVID-19.

The chain recombines TRBV7-2 with TRBJ2-1; D gene uncertain. The CDR3 contains 13 residues. Germline loops: CDR1 SGHTA, CDR2 FQGNSA. Trimming stripped 1 base from V and 2 bases from J, with 3 bases between. CDR3 sequence reads: CASSLGTYNEQFF. The DNA for the CDR3 is TGTGCCAGCAGCTTAGGGACCTACAATGAGCAGTTCTTC.

The chain uses TRBV20-1 and TRBJ2-5; a possible D gene is TRBD2 (7 bases). Germline values: CDR1 DFQATT, CDR2 SNEGSKA (reference sequence). The CDR3 consists of 13 residues. Deletions cut 5 bases from V and 5 bases from J, with 15 bases between. CDR3 region: CSAAVGGLETQYF. CDR3 bases: TGCAGTGCTGCCGTGGGGGGGCTGGAGACCCAGTACTTC.

V and J are TRBV6-2 or TRBV6-3 and TRBJ2-1; perhaps D is TRBD1 or TRBD2 (5 bases each). Germline CDR1 MNHEY, CDR2 SVGEGT. Trimming shortened V by 4 bases and J by 9 bases, and 19 bases separated the two germline ends. There are 15 residues in the CDR3. The CDR3 loop reads CASSSGTREDGEQFF. The DNA of the CDR3 is TGTGCCAGCAGTTCCGGGACGCGTGAGGACGGTGAGCAGTTCTTC.

The chain has TRBV6-1 and TRBJ2-7, with 7 bases identical to TRBD1. The germline CDR1 and CDR2 sequences are MNHNS and SASEGT. The CDR3 extends over 13 amino acids. With V trimmed by 8 bases and J by 4 bases, 8 bases remained unmatched. CDR3 in DNA: TGTGCCAGCTCTCCCCCGGGACAGTACGAGCAGTACTTC. It specifies CASSPPGQYEQYF.

The V and J genes are TRBV7-9 and TRBJ1-4, with D maybe TRBD1 (5 bases). CDR1 SEHNR and CDR2 FQNEAQ come from the germline V gene (reference sequence). The ends were cut back, 7 bases at V and 5 bases at J, with 11 bases in the middle. This CDR3 has 13 residues. The CDR3 spells CASTSGLNEKLFF. The CDR3 DNA reads as TGTGCCAGCACCTCGGGGCTCAATGAAAAACTGTTTTTT.

This clonotype has more than one count but fewer than ten. The CDR3 loop is CSAPRGSLNTEAFF. Here the CDR3 DNA reads TGCAGTGCTCCTCGGGGGTCACTGAACACTGAAGCTTTCTTT. This chain connects TRBV20-1 to TRBJ1-1, with TRBD1 as a possible D gene (5 bases). The ends were cut back, 5 bases at V and 0 bases at J, with 13 bases in the middle. Germline CDR1 DFQATT, CDR2 SNEGSKA (reference sequence). This CDR3 has 14 residues.

The rearrangement uses TRBV7-6 and TRBJ2-2; D remains unclear. Trimming pared 4 bases from V and 4 bases from J, leaving 4 bases between. The CDR3 extends over 12 amino acids. CDR1 is SGHVS, CDR2 FNYEAQ, per germline. The CDR3 spells CASSSITGELFF. In nucleotides, the CDR3 is TGTGCCAGCAGCTCAATCACCGGGGAGCTGTTTTTT. The variable domain in full, completed from reference TRBV7-6 and TRBJ2-2, reads GAGVSQSPRYKVTKRGQDVALRCDPISGHVSLYWYRQALGQGPEFLTYFNYEAQQDKSGLPNDRFSAERPEGSISTLTIQRTEQRDSAMYRCASSSITGELFFGEGSRLTVL.

The chain joins TRBV19 to TRBJ1-5; D gene ambiguous. V was pared by 10 bases and J by 0 bases, with 10 bases between. The CDR3 covers 13 residues. Germline V lookup: CDR1 LNHDA, CDR2 SQIVND (reference sequence). The CDR3 is CATRGVSNQPQHF. In nucleotides, the CDR3 is TGTGCCACCCGGGGTGTTAGCAATCAGCCCCAGCATTTT.

This chain's CDR3 is CASRSTSSGGAYEQFF. DNA of the CDR3: TGTGCCAGCAGGAGCACCTCTAGCGGGGGGGCCTATGAGCAGTTCTTC. This rearrangement joins TRBV6-1 to TRBJ2-1; 12 nucleotides line up with TRBD2. The CDR3 totals 16 residues. Germline assignment: CDR1 MNHNS and CDR2 SASEGT. Trimming at V came to 6 bases and at J to 8 bases, leaving 11 bases not matched to a gene.

This clonotype was recorded a few times. The CDR3 loop is CASSERRPQNGANYGYTF. CDR3 in DNA: TGTGCCAGCAGTGAAAGGCGGCCGCAAAACGGGGCGAACTATGGCTACACCTTC. The J gene is TRBJ1-2, the V gene TRBV6-1; possibly TRBD1 for D (5 bases). Germline values: CDR1 MNHNS, CDR2 SASEGT. The V gene lost 2 bases and the J gene lost 2 bases, with 21 bases spanning the gap. This CDR3 comprises 18 residues.

The rearrangement joins TRBV20-1 to TRBJ2-3; 14 nucleotides agree with TRBD2. J was trimmed by 4 bases and V by 3 bases; bases with no gene match: 3. This CDR3 contains 15 residues. Germline CDR1 and CDR2: DFQATT and SNEGSKA (reference sequence). CDR3 loop: CSARGTSGGADTQYF. CDR3 nucleotides: TGCAGTGCTAGGGGGACTAGCGGGGGCGCAGATACGCAGTATTTT.

This chain joins TRBV24-1 and TRBJ2-1, with D perhaps assigned TRBD1 or TRBD2 (5 bases each). V was cut by 9 bases and J by 4 bases, with 15 bases left in between. The CDR3 is 14 amino acids. CDR1 and CDR2 (germline): KGHDR, SFDVKD. CDR3 sequence: CATGAGDGYNEQFF. The CDR3 coding sequence is TGTGCCACCGGGGCCGGGGATGGGTACAATGAGCAGTTCTTC.

V and J are TRBV19 and TRBJ1-5; TRBD1 might be the D (6 bases). CDR3 length: 13 residues. Looked up from germline, CDR1 is LNHDA and CDR2 is SQIVND (reference sequence). V lost 8 bases and J 6 bases, leaving 14 bases between the germline ends. CDR3 in DNA: TGTGCCAGTTCCGAACAGGGCAGTCAGCCCCAGCATTTT. Its protein is CASSEQGSQPQHF.

The chain combines TRBV7-2 with TRBJ2-3, with D possibly matching TRBD1 (6 bases). Trimming left V 0 bases short and J 6 bases short, with 10 bases between. The germline gives CDR1 SGHTA, CDR2 FQGNSA. The CDR3 runs 14 residues. The CDR3 DNA sequence: TGTGCCAGCAGCTTAGCGGGGGCAGCCGATACGCAGTATTTT. As protein: CASSLAGAADTQYF.

The genes are TRBV27 and TRBJ2-2; 10 bases agree with TRBD2. The trim removed 5 bases at V and 5 bases at J, leaving 8 bases unmatched. In germline, CDR1 is MNHEY, CDR2 SMNVEV (reference sequence). The CDR3 extends over 16 amino acids. CDR3 amino acids: CASSPPSGGETGELFF. CDR3 nucleotide sequence: TGTGCCAGCAGTCCCCCTAGCGGGGGTGAGACCGGGGAGCTGTTTTTT.

The V and J genes are TRBV7-2 and TRBJ2-1; D remains unclear. Trimming pared 0 bases from V and 7 bases from J, leaving 16 bases between. Germline lookup yields CDR1 SGHTA and CDR2 FQGNSA. CDR3 length equals 16 residues. Written as DNA, the CDR3 is TGTGCCAGCAGCTTAGCGCGAGCACAATCACTAAATGAGCAGTTCTTC. It encodes CASSLARAQSLNEQFF.

This clonotype has just one count. V and J are TRBV15 and TRBJ1-3; D not certain. V gave up 0 bases and J gave up 7 bases, with 7 bases separating them. Germline V gene sequence: CDR1 LNHNV, CDR2 YYDKDF (reference sequence). The CDR3 has 13 amino acids. CDR3 in DNA: TGTGCCACCAGCAGAGATACGGCGAACACCATATATTTT. As protein: CATSRDTANTIYF.

The V gene is TRBV10-3, the J gene TRBJ2-3; D is unclear. Trimming took off 5 bases at V and 1 base at J, with 16 bases between the two ends. Germline CDR1 is ENHRY and CDR2 is SYGVKD. CDR3 size: 16 residues. The CDR3 DNA is TGTGCCATCAGTAACTTGGGTCAACTCGGCACAGATACGCAGTATTTT. As protein: CAISNLGQLGTDTQYF.

The chain joins TRBV7-9 to TRBJ1-4; D gene ambiguous. The CDR3 consists of 14 residues. CDR1 SEHNR and CDR2 FQNEAQ come from the germline V gene (reference sequence). Trimming took off 0 bases at V and 0 bases at J, with 2 bases between the two ends. The CDR3 DNA follows: TGTGCCAGCAGCTTAGCAGCAACTAATGAAAAACTGTTTTTT. It encodes CASSLAATNEKLFF. Full variable domain (outside the CDR3, taken from reference TRBV7-9 and TRBJ1-4): DTGVSQNPRHKITKRGQNVTFRCDPISEHNRLYWYRQTLGQGPEFLTYFQNEAQLEKSRLLSDRFSAERPKGSFSTLEIQRTEQGDSAMYLCASSLAATNEKLFFGSGTQLSVL.

The chain joins TRBV10-3 to TRBJ2-5; the D gene is possibly TRBD2 (6 bases). This CDR3 is built from 14 residues. In germline, CDR1 is ENHRY, CDR2 SYGVKD. V was trimmed by 0 bases and J by 3 bases, leaving 8 bases between them. In DNA, the CDR3 is TGTGCCATCAGTGAGTCCCCGGGGGAAGAGACCCAGTACTTC. Amino acid sequence: CAISESPGEETQYF.

The chain uses TRBV6-1 and TRBJ1-2, with 10 bases identical to TRBD1. CDR1 is MNHNS, CDR2 SASEGT, per germline. The length of the CDR3 is 14 residues. J lost 4 bases, V lost 7 bases, and 6 bases had no gene match. The CDR3 sequence: CASTPGQGIYGYTF. The CDR3 bases are TGTGCCAGCACCCCGGGACAGGGGATCTATGGCTACACCTTC.

The V gene is TRBV15, the J gene TRBJ2-5, with 7 bases lining up with TRBD2. Germline assignment: CDR1 LNHNV and CDR2 YYDKDF (reference sequence). The CDR3 loop spans 16 amino acids. V gave up 3 bases and J gave up 3 bases; unmatched junction bases: 10. Written as DNA, the CDR3 is TGTGCCACCAGCAGGGCCGGGACTATTAGGAAAGAGACCCAGTACTTC. Its translation: CATSRAGTIRKETQYF.

The V call is TRBV24-1, the J call TRBJ2-1, with 7 bases aligning to TRBD2. CDR1 is KGHDR and CDR2 is SFDVKD in the germline V gene. Losses at the gene ends were 3 bases for V and 6 bases for J; bases not matched to a gene: 7. The CDR3 is 15 amino acids. DNA for the CDR3: TGTGCCACCAGTGATGTGACTAGCATCATCAATGAGCAGTTCTTC. Its protein is CATSDVTSIINEQFF.

The chain employs TRBV6-1 and TRBJ1-6; weak D call: TRBD1 (6 bases). The germline V gene encodes CDR1 MNHNS and CDR2 SASEGT. Between the trimmed V and J ends, which lost 6 bases and 14 bases, there was a span of 23 bases. This CDR3 has 15 amino acids. In nucleotides, the CDR3 is TGTGCCAGCAGCTCAGAGGGGGGCCTTAGAGGGGCCCTCCACTTT. Amino acid sequence: CASSSEGGLRGALHF.

The genes are TRBV7-2 and TRBJ2-5, with 8 bases lining up with TRBD1. Germline CDR1 is SGHTA and CDR2 is FQGNSA. With 5 bases clipped from V and 5 bases from J, the junction kept 7 bases outside the gene matches. This CDR3 is built from 14 residues. CDR3 bases: TGTGCCAGCAGCCCCGGACAGGGCGGGGAGACCCAGTACTTC. It is translated as CASSPGQGGETQYF.

The chain carries TRBV7-9 and TRBJ1-2, with TRBD1 as a possible D gene (6 bases). The V gene lost 1 base and the J gene lost 3 bases, with 18 bases spanning the gap. Per germline, CDR1 SEHNR and CDR2 FQNEAQ (reference sequence). The CDR3 runs 17 residues. DNA for the CDR3: TGTGCCAGCAGCTTAGTAGGATGGGGGGCGAATGACTATGGCTACACCTTC. Translated, it gives CASSLVGWGANDYGYTF. Full variable domain (outside the CDR3, taken from reference TRBV7-9 and TRBJ1-2): DTGVSQNPRHKITKRGQNVTFRCDPISEHNRLYWYRQTLGQGPEFLTYFQNEAQLEKSRLLSDRFSAERPKGSFSTLEIQRTEQGDSAMYLCASSLVGWGANDYGYTFGSGTRLTVV.

The DNA of the CDR3 is TGTGCCAGCAGTATCCGGACTAGCGGGGGGGGCGCGGCCGGGGAGCTGTTTTTT. Encoded protein: CASSIRTSGGGAAGELFF. V gene TRBV27 combines with J gene TRBJ2-2, with 15 bases that match TRBD2. The CDR3 sequence is 18 residues long. Germline loops: CDR1 MNHEY, CDR2 SMNVEV (reference sequence). The trim removed 5 bases at V and 6 bases at J, leaving 10 bases unmatched.

The chain links TRBV20-1 to TRBJ1-1; perhaps TRBD1 as D (6 bases). The V gene lost 6 bases and the J gene lost 0 bases, with 11 bases spanning the gap. CDR1 DFQATT and CDR2 SNEGSKA come from the germline V gene (reference sequence). The CDR3 covers 13 residues. The chain's CDR3 is CSARQDLNTEAFF. The CDR3 DNA reads as TGCAGTGCACGACAGGATCTGAACACTGAAGCTTTCTTT.

This sequence joins TRBV20-1 and TRBJ1-5; D ambiguous. The germline CDR1 and CDR2 sequences are DFQATT and SNEGSKA (reference sequence). Trimming took off 3 bases at V and 1 base at J, with 4 bases between the two ends. The CDR3 is 12 residues long. This CDR3 is CSASDSNQPQHF. CDR3 in DNA: TGCAGTGCTAGTGACAGCAATCAGCCCCAGCATTTT.

This chain connects TRBV6-2 or TRBV6-3 to TRBJ1-2; maybe TRBD1 (5 bases). Germline V lookup: CDR1 MNHEY, CDR2 SVGEGT. There are 15 residues in the CDR3. V lost 5 bases to trimming and J lost 0 bases, with 13 bases between them. The CDR3 region has the DNA TGTGCCAGCAGTGACGGGGGACTTTCTAACTATGGCTACACCTTC. The encoded protein is CASSDGGLSNYGYTF.

The V gene is TRBV7-9, the J gene TRBJ1-2; 7 bases fit TRBD1. CDR3 length: 15 residues. V shed 4 bases, J shed 4 bases, and the junction held 9 bases outside the gene matches. CDR1 and CDR2 from the germline V gene are SEHNR and FQNEAQ (reference sequence). CDR3: CASSSGPGTVYGYTF. Written as DNA, the CDR3 is TGTGCCAGCAGCTCGGGCCCCGGGACAGTCTATGGCTACACCTTC.

J is TRBJ1-2 and V is TRBV6-5; no reliable D call. The CDR3 runs 15 residues. Looked up from germline, CDR1 is MNHEY and CDR2 is SVGAGI. Trimming cost V 2 bases and J 6 bases, with 16 bases left between them. CDR3 sequence reads: CASSYTAPVDNGYTF. In DNA form, the CDR3 reads TGTGCCAGCAGTTACACGGCCCCGGTTGATAATGGCTACACCTTC.